This T cell receptor beta chain came from a study of cytomegalovirus exposure and HLA in healthy donors. PCR used 60 Vbeta primers and 13 Jbeta primers. The table came from immunoSEQ multiplex PCR; TCRdb's copy has only in-frame clones and leaves some out. Here the sample spans under 150,000 clones, around 79% being singletons. This clone was picked up a small number of times. The specimen sequenced was PBMCs. The sequence came from a woman between 35 and 50 years old in good health and CMV-seropositive.

The CDR3 DNA reads as TGTGCCACCAGCTCCCAGGGGGCGCTTACCGGGGAGCTGTTTTTT. Residues: CATSSQGALTGELFF. This rearrangement joins TRBV6-6 to TRBJ2-2; 8 bases align to TRBD1. The CDR3 is 15 residues long. V trimming: 10 bases; J trimming: 5 bases; junction bases outside the gene matches: 12. From germline, CDR1 is MNHNY and CDR2 SVGAGI (reference sequence).